Sequencing of this T cell receptor beta chain was carried out in a study of T cells in Graves' hyperthyroidism and ophthalmopathy (dated by TCRdb to the late 2010s). As for the study more broadly: Peripheral blood was collected at initial diagnosis, before any treatment. TCR V-J signatures able to tell the groups apart were searched for in a discovery cohort of 100 or so patients, of whom over 40 had Graves' ophthalmopathy and about 55 had stable Graves' hyperthyroidism. Whether ophthalmopathy could be predicted prospectively was tested in an independent validation cohort made up of 18 hyperthyroidism patients plus 17 patients who later progressed to ophthalmopathy. The 85 to 100 discovery patients were divided at random into training and test sets in a 7:3 ratio. In addition, the study compared T-cell repertoires in thyroid tissue and in blood from several Graves' hyperthyroidism patients. Once sampling was done, hyperthyroidism patients were given methimazole at a starting dose of 30 mg daily, whereas ophthalmopathy patients were given high-dose intravenous methylprednisolone. The paper describes TCR Vbeta CDR3 sequencing of about 140 peripheral blood samples, made up of 40 to 45 ophthalmopathy patients, around 78 hyperthyroidism patients and about 17 progressor patients. Results and caveats for the whole study, not just this receptor: Sample size was not statistically predetermined, and investigators were not blinded to group allocation. In cross-validation, a model built on a 13 V-J signature told ophthalmopathy apart from stable hyperthyroidism with approximately 90% sensitivity and about 81% specificity, and in testing the same model reached 80%/75%. In validation, the model predicted progression to ophthalmopathy with 55% to 71% sensitivity and around 72% specificity, a median of 6.5 months before onset. Most expanded thyroid clonotypes (frequency above 0.001) were also detected in blood, a finding suggesting that blood repertoires may reflect thyroid immune responses.

The TCR beta CDR3 regions were amplified from RNA transcripts. The first round of RT-PCR for the TCR CDR3 was performed with the HTBI primer set and the Qiagen OneStep RT-PCR kit. The libraries were constructed in a second round of multiplex PCR and then size-selected and purified. The libraries were sequenced on an Illumina HiSeq2000 using paired-end 100 bp reads. As for how the authors treated the data: SOAPnuke was used to process the raw data, throwing out any read that contained adapters or uncalled bases, had a mean Phred below 15, or lacked an exact constant-primer or identifier match. COPE v1.2.5 was used to merge high-quality paired reads, and clonotypes were defined as unique nucleotide sequences. MiTCR v1.1 was used to align the clonotypes against IMGT TRBV, TRBD and TRBJ reference segments. Analysis was restricted to V-J combinations with a frequency above 0.0001, which covered 99.2% of repertoires. A TCS score was defined as the ratio of F50 (clonal expansion) to E x V (chaos), with BLOSUM62-based TCRdist applied between CDR3 peptides within each V-J. Welch's t-statistics and random forest reduced roughly 500 V-J features to 10 to 15, which were used in a naive Bayes classifier (R e1071). TCRdb ran its own pipeline on the public reads, namely fastp trimming at Q25 and MiXCR clone calling, and kept in-frame beta chains. CDR3 protein duplicates are merged, each entry listing the most common genes and DNA. None of the V and J calls come from the authors' own analysis; TCRdb made them. The sample table records fewer than 900,000 distinct CDR3 sequences; 18% of these occur just once. The biggest ten clones account for about a sixth of the sample.

This clonotype was recorded many times. What this receptor recognizes is not known. Base qualities are missing; no much larger clone stands one base away. The hyperthyroidism patients were between 18 and 65 years old and newly diagnosed, with a disease duration of less than 2 months. Exclusion was applied to patients with uncontrolled infections, other autoimmune diseases, pregnancy or lactation. Diagnoses relied on clinical symptoms, serum thyroxine and TRAb, thyroid ultrasound and orbital computed tomography. Blood from progressor patients was drawn when they were first diagnosed with hyperthyroidism, before any ophthalmopathy symptoms appeared. PBMCs were separated from roughly 10 ml of fresh peripheral blood using Ficoll-Paque density gradient centrifugation. Progressor patients were first diagnosed with Graves' hyperthyroidism and then developed ophthalmopathy during follow-up. Trizol reagent was used to extract total RNA, and RNA quality was then checked on an Agilent 2100 Bioanalyzer.

Taken from cysteine to phenylalanine, the CDR3 has 16 residues. The CDR3 DNA has 48 bases and is translated from base 1. V sheds 4 bases and J sheds 7 bases, leaving 23 bases between their ends. The sequence joins TRBV12-3 or TRBV12-4 to TRBJ2-7; the D gene assignment is perhaps TRBD1 or TRBD2, with each matching 6 bases. Material for sequencing was blood. The receptor was derived from a woman in her 50s with Graves' hyperthyroidism that later progressed to Graves' ophthalmopathy. CDR3 protein: CASSSYSGGGLGEQYF. The nucleotides are TGTGCCAGCAGTTCCTATTCCGGGGGCGGCTTGGGAGAGCAGTACTTC.